These 29 T cell receptor beta chains were sequenced from one sample in a study of molecular identifiers for immune sequencing clone quantification. One entry per CDR3 protein, called by TCRdb with MiXCR from the PCR reads. Of about 320,000 distinct CDR3 sequences in the sample, over 20% were seen once. Sequenced sample: naive CD8+ T cells from blood, with Jurkat cell RNA spiked in. Described subset: FACS-sorted CD8+CD4-CCR7+CD45RA+ naive T cells. All receptors derive from a human donor in good health. Some libraries in this study had Jurkat cell RNA spiked in.

Turning to this clonotype: A much larger clone is a single base away; this may be a read error. V is TRBV12-3 or TRBV12-4 and J is TRBJ1-1, with D maybe TRBD1 (5 bases). Trimming stripped 6 bases from V and 4 bases from J, with 15 bases between. The CDR3 loop spans 14 amino acids. CDR3 sequence: CASSSGTRSTEAFF. The CDR3 DNA sequence: TGTGCCAGCAGCTCCGGGACCAGGAGCACTGAAGCTTTCTTT.

To note about this clonotype: Since a much larger clone is just one base distant, this may be a read error. The DNA is omitted, as the CDR3 cannot be located on it reliably, and the CDR3 follows TCRdb's listing. The chain uses TRBV4-3 and TRBJ2-7; the D call TRBD2 from the table was never checked on the DNA. The CDR3 length equals 14 residues, ends included. Germline V CDR1 and CDR2: LGHNA, YSLEER. This CDR3 reads CASSPFAGGSELYF.

This clonotype was observed a few times. This rearrangement joins TRBV20-1 to TRBJ2-3, with 8 nucleotides matching TRBD1. V lost 0 bases and J lost 2; bases outside the gene matches: 13. Germline CDR1 DFQATT, CDR2 SNEGSKA (reference sequence). This CDR3 has 18 residues. CDR3 loop: CSARDAWSGQVLTDTQYF. The CDR3 DNA sequence: TGCAGTGCTAGAGATGCATGGTCGGGACAGGTACTCACAGATACGCAGTATTTT.

The V call is TRBV3-1, the J call TRBJ2-6; possibly TRBD2 for D (6 bases). The germline CDR1 and CDR2 sequences are LGHDT and YNNKEL (reference sequence). The V end lost 0 bases, the J end lost 0 bases, and 9 bases lay between the germline ends. This CDR3 is 17 amino acids long. This chain's CDR3 is CASSQERGSSGANVLTF. The CDR3 coding sequence is TGTGCCAGCAGCCAAGAACGGGGGAGCTCTGGGGCCAACGTCCTGACTTTC.

This clonotype was detected many times. The gene calls are TRBV29-1 and TRBJ2-2; 9 nucleotides match TRBD1. The CDR3 is 15 amino acids. V dropped 6 bases and J dropped 3; count of bases not matched to a gene: 8. Germline lookup yields CDR1 SQVTM and CDR2 ANQGSEA. The CDR3 coding sequence is TGCAGCGTGCCGGGACAGGGAACGCACACCGGGGAGCTGTTTTTT. It specifies CSVPGQGTHTGELFF.

This clonotype was picked up many times. The V and J genes are TRBV6-2 or TRBV6-3 and TRBJ2-3; D not certain. CDR3 length: 15 amino acids. Germline V gene sequence: CDR1 MNHEY, CDR2 SVGEGT. With 0 bases removed from V and 4 bases from J, the gap between germline ends came to 11 bases. The CDR3 DNA follows: TGTGCCAGCAGTTACTCGGTGGATTTAGCAGATACGCAGTATTTT. It is translated as CASSYSVDLADTQYF.

This clonotype was counted only a few times. The chain has TRBV20-1 and TRBJ2-3; 8 bases line up with TRBD2. There are 17 residues in the CDR3. Germline CDR1 and CDR2: DFQATT and SNEGSKA (reference sequence). The ends lost 0 bases at V and 6 bases at J; junction bases unmatched: 14. In nucleotides, the CDR3 is TGCAGTGCTAGAGATAGTCTACTAGCGGCGACAAGGGATACGCAGTATTTT. Protein: CSARDSLLAATRDTQYF.

This clonotype was seen at least ten times. V gene TRBV7-9 combines with J gene TRBJ2-7; possible D gene TRBD1, 6 bases. From germline, CDR1 is SEHNR and CDR2 FQNEAQ (reference sequence). V lost 5 bases, J lost 5 bases, and 10 bases lay in between. The CDR3 is 12 residues long. The chain's CDR3 is CASSEGQHEQYF. CDR3 DNA: TGTGCCAGCAGCGAGGGACAACACGAGCAGTACTTC.

Concerning this clonotype: Because the CDR3 is missing its conserved closing phenylalanine or tryptophan, this is likely a read error. V and J are TRBV24-1 and TRBJ2-1; maybe TRBD1 (5 bases). Per germline, CDR1 KGHDR and CDR2 SFDVKD. V was cut by 2 bases and J by 0 bases, with 13 bases left in between. The CDR3 contains 17 residues. The CDR3 region is CATSDSLGHSSYNEQFS. The CDR3 bases are TGTGCCACCAGTGATTCCCTAGGACACAGCTCCTACAATGAGCAGTTCTCC.

This clonotype was observed many times. The chain carries TRBV24-1 and TRBJ2-2, with D possibly called TRBD1 or TRBD2 (6 bases each). Trimming shortened V by 5 bases and J by 3 bases, and 15 bases separated the two germline ends. Germline V CDR1 and CDR2: KGHDR, SFDVKD. The CDR3 totals 16 residues. The CDR3 region has the DNA TGTGCCACCAGTGTGGGGGGCGCCGGGGACACCGGGGAGCTGTTTTTT. It encodes CATSVGGAGDTGELFF.

The table lists this clonotype with a few counts. The V and J genes are TRBV28 and TRBJ2-5, with D possibly matching TRBD2 (5 bases). The CDR3 is 14 amino acids. Germline loops: CDR1 MDHEN, CDR2 SYDVKM. V lost 2 bases and J 0 bases, leaving 7 bases between the germline ends. The CDR3 loop is CASSLERYQETQYF. The CDR3 coding sequence is TGTGCCAGCAGTTTAGAGCGGTACCAAGAGACCCAGTACTTC.

In this sample, this clonotype turned up once. At one end the junction does not follow the germline gene, possibly because of a read error. V is TRBV7-9 and J is TRBJ2-4; 11 bases are a match to TRBD2. The CDR3 sequence is 15 residues long. Germline loops: CDR1 SEHNR, CDR2 FQNEAQ (reference sequence). The CDR3 sequence is CACSPTSGIENIQYF. For the CDR3, the DNA is TGTGCCTGCAGTCCGACTAGCGGGATCGAAAACATTCAGTACTTC.

This clonotype has a handful of counts. The chain joins TRBV29-1 to TRBJ2-6; D is ambiguous. Trimming removed 6 bases at V and 1 base at J, with 7 bases between. Germline-derived CDR1 and CDR2 are SQVTM and ANQGSEA. The CDR3 has 13 residues. CDR3: CSVRLSGANVLTF. The CDR3 bases are TGCAGCGTCCGTTTATCTGGGGCCAACGTCCTGACTTTC.

The rearrangement uses TRBV3-1 and TRBJ2-1; TRBD1 might be the D (6 bases). This CDR3 comprises 16 residues. Germline V gene lookup returns CDR1 LGHDT and CDR2 YNNKEL (reference sequence). Deletions cut 5 bases from V and 4 bases from J, with 18 bases between. As DNA, the CDR3 is TGTGCCAGCAGCTCCCAGGGGAGCGCTAGGTACAATGAGCAGTTCTTC. Protein product: CASSSQGSARYNEQFF.

Comment on this clonotype: Given the absence of the conserved phenylalanine or tryptophan at the CDR3 end, a read error is likely. V gene TRBV27 combines with J gene TRBJ1-1; D is ambiguous. The CDR3 runs 12 residues. Germline lookup yields CDR1 MNHEY and CDR2 SMNVEV (reference sequence). The V gene lost 3 bases and the J gene lost 4 bases, with 6 bases spanning the gap. The CDR3 here is CASSFFGTEAFS. CDR3 in DNA: TGTGCCAGCAGTTTTTTTGGCACTGAAGCTTTCTCT.

This clonotype was seen only once. A much larger clonotype is one base distant, so this may be a read error. The chain employs TRBV6-6 and TRBJ2-1; D might be TRBD1 (6 bases). Germline CDR1 reads MNHNY; CDR2 reads SVGAGI (reference sequence). This CDR3 spans 15 amino acids. CDR3: CASSYTGYPYNKQFF. Here the CDR3 DNA reads TGTGCCAGCAGTTACACAGGGTATCCCTACAATAAGCAGTTCTTC.

This clonotype was observed a few times. V usage is TRBV30 and J usage is TRBJ2-7; 7 bases align to TRBD2. The junction had 6 bases not matched to a gene; V was cut back by 3 bases and J by 4 bases. The CDR3 has 13 amino acids. CDR1 and CDR2 (germline): GTSNPN, SVGIG (reference sequence). The CDR3 loop reads CAWSHFSGYEQYF. The CDR3 DNA is TGTGCCTGGAGCCACTTTAGCGGGTACGAGCAGTACTTC.

As regards this clonotype: The conserved final phenylalanine or tryptophan is absent from the CDR3, which likely points to a read error. The CDR3 reads CASSPRSAVSYEQYL. CDR3 sequence (DNA): TGTGCCAGCAGTCCCCGATCGGCCGTCTCCTACGAGCAGTACCTC. This chain links TRBV27 with TRBJ2-7; D gene ambiguous. Per germline, CDR1 MNHEY and CDR2 SMNVEV (reference sequence). Trimming took 5 bases from V and 0 from J, leaving 14 bases between them. The CDR3 has 15 residues.

V gene TRBV10-1 combines with J gene TRBJ2-3, with D perhaps TRBD2 (5 bases). Germline values: CDR1 WNHNN, CDR2 SYGVQD (reference sequence). The CDR3 loop spans 15 amino acids. Trimming left V 3 bases short and J 0 bases short, with 10 bases between. The CDR3, as DNA: TGCGCCAGCAGTGACGGGGTTACTAGCACAGATACGCAGTATTTT. Translation: CASSDGVTSTDTQYF.

Concerning this clonotype itself: The conserved closing phenylalanine or tryptophan is absent in this CDR3, likely reflecting a read error. The CDR3 loop is CATPGPGDSPLHS. The CDR3 DNA reads TGTGCCACCCCGGGACCGGGGGATTCACCCCTCCACTCT. The chain links TRBV2 to TRBJ1-6; D possibly corresponds to TRBD1 (5 bases). Germline CDR1 is SNHLY and CDR2 is FYNNEI. The germline V and J ends were trimmed by 10 bases and 8 bases, with 15 bases remaining between them. The CDR3 is 13 residues long.

This clonotype has at least ten counts. This sequence joins TRBV5-5 and TRBJ1-1, with D unclear. The CDR3 is 11 amino acids. Germline values: CDR1 SGHKS, CDR2 YYEKEE (reference sequence). With 2 bases removed from V and 6 bases from J, the gap between germline ends came to 5 bases. The CDR3 nucleotides are TGTGCCAGCAGCTTCGGGGCTGAAGCTTTCTTT. Translating it yields CASSFGAEAFF.

This CDR3 is CASSPPPGPTDTQYF. The CDR3, as DNA: TGCGCCAGCAGCCCCCCCCCGGGCCCCACAGATACGCAGTATTTT. The genes are TRBV4-1 and TRBJ2-3, with D unclear. Trimming cost V 4 bases and J 2 bases, with 13 bases left between them. Germline loops: CDR1 MGHRA, CDR2 YSYEKL. The CDR3 covers 15 residues.

This clonotype came up many times. This chain uses TRBV6-2 or TRBV6-3 with TRBJ1-5; D gene unclear. The ends were cut back, 5 bases at V and 2 bases at J, with 13 bases in the middle. The CDR3 sequence is 15 residues long. CDR1 is MNHEY and CDR2 is SVGEGT in the germline V gene. The CDR3, as DNA: TGTGCCAGCAGTGAGGACGGCGGAGGCAATCAGCCCCAGCATTTT. Amino acid sequence: CASSEDGGGNQPQHF.

A note on this clonotype: A much larger clone differs by one base, so this may be a read error. The chain recombines TRBV30 with TRBJ1-1, with D possibly matching TRBD1 (6 bases). From germline, CDR1 is GTSNPN and CDR2 SVGIG (reference sequence). This CDR3 spans 13 amino acids. CDR3 DNA sequence: TGTGCCGGGAGTCAGGGGTTTCGAACTGAAGCTTTCTTT. Protein product: CAGSQGFRTEAFF.

The V gene is TRBV9, the J gene TRBJ2-3, with no clear D. V lost 0 bases to trimming and J lost 6 bases, with 11 bases between them. This CDR3 contains 14 residues. The germline V gene has CDR1 SGDLS and CDR2 YYNGEE. The CDR3 DNA reads as TGTGCCAGCAGCGTAGGTAGTAGTTTGGATACGCAGTATTTT. Its translation is CASSVGSSLDTQYF.

The chain employs TRBV10-1 and TRBJ2-1; D perhaps matches TRBD1 (5 bases). The CDR3 loop spans 15 amino acids. Germline CDR1 WNHNN, CDR2 SYGVQD (reference sequence). Trimming took 3 bases from V and 6 from J, leaving 15 bases between them. The CDR3 sequence is CASSDSRRQGNEQFF. For the CDR3, the DNA is TGCGCCAGCAGTGACAGTCGGCGGCAGGGCAATGAGCAGTTCTTC.

Concerning this clonotype itself: A much larger clone sits a single nucleotide away, making a read error possible. V is TRBV7-9 and J is TRBJ1-1, with 9 positions matching TRBD1. V was clipped by 5 bases and J by 4 bases; unmatched bases: 8. Germline values: CDR1 SEHNR, CDR2 FQNEAQ (reference sequence). CDR3 length: 15 residues. The CDR3 DNA reads as TGTGCCAGCAGCGCTTGGGACAGGGTAGGCACTGAAGCTTTCTTT. Protein: CASSAWDRVGTEAFF. Full variable domain (outside the CDR3, taken from reference TRBV7-9 and TRBJ1-1): DTGVSQNPRHKITKRGQNVTFRCDPISEHNRLYWYRQTLGQGPEFLTYFQNEAQLEKSRLLSDRFSAERPKGSFSTLEIQRTEQGDSAMYLCASSAWDRVGTEAFFGQGTRLTVV.

This chain connects TRBV20-1 to TRBJ1-4; the D is unclear. Trimming took 2 bases from V and 7 from J, leaving 8 bases between them. The CDR3 consists of 12 residues. In germline, CDR1 is DFQATT, CDR2 SNEGSKA (reference sequence). The CDR3 nucleotides read TGCAGTGCTAGAAATATGGGTGAAAAACTGTTTTTT. Protein sequence: CSARNMGEKLFF.

This clonotype showed up many times. The chain's CDR3 is CATSRRSGTEAFF. The CDR3 DNA is TGTGCCACCAGCCGACGGTCTGGGACTGAAGCTTTCTTT. The rearrangement links TRBV15 to TRBJ1-1; D not certain. The CDR3 is 13 amino acids. Deletions cut 5 bases from V and 5 bases from J, with 12 bases between. Looked up from germline, CDR1 is LNHNV and CDR2 is YYDKDF (reference sequence).